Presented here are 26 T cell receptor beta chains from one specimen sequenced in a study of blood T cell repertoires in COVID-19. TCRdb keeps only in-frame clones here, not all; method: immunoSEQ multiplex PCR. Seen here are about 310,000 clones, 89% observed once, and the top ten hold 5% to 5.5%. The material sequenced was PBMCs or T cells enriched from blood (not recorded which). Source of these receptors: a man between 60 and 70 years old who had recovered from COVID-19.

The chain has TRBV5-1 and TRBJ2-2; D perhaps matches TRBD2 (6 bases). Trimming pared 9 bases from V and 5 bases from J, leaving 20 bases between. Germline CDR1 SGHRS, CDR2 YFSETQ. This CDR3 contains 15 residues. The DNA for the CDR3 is TGCGCCACCTCGCCCCTAGATGGGAGGACCGGGGAGCTGTTTTTT. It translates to CATSPLDGRTGELFF.

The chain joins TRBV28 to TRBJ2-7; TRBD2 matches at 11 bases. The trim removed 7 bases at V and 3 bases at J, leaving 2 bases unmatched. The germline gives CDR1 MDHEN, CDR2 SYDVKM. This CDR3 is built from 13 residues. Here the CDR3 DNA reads TGTGCCAGCACGGGGACTAGCGGCTACGAGCAGTACTTC. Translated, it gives CASTGTSGYEQYF.

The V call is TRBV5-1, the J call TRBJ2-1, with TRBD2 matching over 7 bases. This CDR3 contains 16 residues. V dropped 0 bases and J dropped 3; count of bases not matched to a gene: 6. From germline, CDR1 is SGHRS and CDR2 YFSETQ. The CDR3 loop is CASSLVAGDGYNEQFF. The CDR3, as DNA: TGCGCCAGCAGCTTGGTGGCGGGAGACGGCTACAATGAGCAGTTCTTC.

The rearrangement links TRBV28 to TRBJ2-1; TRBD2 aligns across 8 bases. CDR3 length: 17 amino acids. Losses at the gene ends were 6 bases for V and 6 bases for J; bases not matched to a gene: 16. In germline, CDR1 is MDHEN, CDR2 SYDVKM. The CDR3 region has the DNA TGTGCCAGCAGACTACCCGGGACTAAGCGGGAGAGCAATGAGCAGTTCTTC. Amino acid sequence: CASRLPGTKRESNEQFF.

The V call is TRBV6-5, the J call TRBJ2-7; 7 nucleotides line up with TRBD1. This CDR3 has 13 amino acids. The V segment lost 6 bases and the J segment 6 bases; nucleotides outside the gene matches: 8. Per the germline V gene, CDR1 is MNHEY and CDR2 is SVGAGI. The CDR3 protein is CASSGDRGSEQYF. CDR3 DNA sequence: TGTGCCAGCAGCGGGGACAGAGGTTCCGAGCAGTACTTC.

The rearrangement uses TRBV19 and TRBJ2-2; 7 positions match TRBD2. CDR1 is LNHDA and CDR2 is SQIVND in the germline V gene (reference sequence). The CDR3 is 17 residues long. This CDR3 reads CASRKGLAVGNTGELFF. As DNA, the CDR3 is TGTGCTTCCAGGAAGGGCCTAGCGGTCGGGAACACCGGGGAGCTGTTTTTT. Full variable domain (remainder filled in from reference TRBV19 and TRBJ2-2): DGGITQSPKYLFRKEGQNVTLSCEQNLNHDAMYWYRQDPGQGLRLIYYSQIVNDFQKGDIAEGYSVSREKKESFPLTVTSAQKNPTAFYLCASRKGLAVGNTGELFFGEGSRLTVL.

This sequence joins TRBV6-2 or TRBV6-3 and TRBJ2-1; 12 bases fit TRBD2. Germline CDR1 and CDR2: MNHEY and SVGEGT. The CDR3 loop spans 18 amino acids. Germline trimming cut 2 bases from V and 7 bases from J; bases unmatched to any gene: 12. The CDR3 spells CASSYVLLAGGPRNEQFF. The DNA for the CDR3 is TGTGCCAGCAGTTACGTCCTTCTAGCGGGAGGGCCGAGGAATGAGCAGTTCTTC.

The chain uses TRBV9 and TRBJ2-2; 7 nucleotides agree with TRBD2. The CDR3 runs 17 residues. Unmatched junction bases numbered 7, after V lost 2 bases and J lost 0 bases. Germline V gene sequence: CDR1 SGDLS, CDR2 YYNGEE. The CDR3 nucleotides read TGTGCCAGCAGCGTCAGACGGGAGGCCGCGAACACCGGGGAGCTGTTTTTT. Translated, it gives CASSVRREAANTGELFF.

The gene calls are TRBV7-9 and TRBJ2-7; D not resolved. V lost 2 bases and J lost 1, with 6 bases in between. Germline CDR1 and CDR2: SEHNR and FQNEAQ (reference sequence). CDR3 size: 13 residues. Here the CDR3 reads CASSLLPSYEQYF. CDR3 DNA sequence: TGTGCCAGCAGCTTACTTCCTTCCTACGAGCAGTACTTC.

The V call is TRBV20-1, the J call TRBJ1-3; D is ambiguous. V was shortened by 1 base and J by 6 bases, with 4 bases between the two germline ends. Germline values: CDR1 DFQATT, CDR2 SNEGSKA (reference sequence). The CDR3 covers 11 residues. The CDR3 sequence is CSARVQNTIYF. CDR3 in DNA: TGCAGTGCTAGAGTTCAAAACACCATATATTTT.

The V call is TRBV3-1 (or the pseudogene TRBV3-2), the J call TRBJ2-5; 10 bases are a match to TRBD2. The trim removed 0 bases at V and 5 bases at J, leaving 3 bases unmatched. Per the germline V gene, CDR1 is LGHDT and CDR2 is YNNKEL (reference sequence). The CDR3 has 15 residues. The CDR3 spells CASSQDPAGGETQYF. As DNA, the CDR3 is TGTGCCAGCAGCCAAGATCCAGCGGGAGGGGAGACCCAGTACTTC.

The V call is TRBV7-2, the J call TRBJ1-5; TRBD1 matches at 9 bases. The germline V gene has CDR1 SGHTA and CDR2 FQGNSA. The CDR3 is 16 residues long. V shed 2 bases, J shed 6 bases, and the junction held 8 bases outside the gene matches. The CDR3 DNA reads TGTGCCAGCAGCTTAACGACCCTGGACAGGGGTCAGCCCCAGCATTTT. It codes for CASSLTTLDRGQPQHF.

CDR3 sequence (DNA): TGTGCCAGCAGCCCACGGACTAACTCCTACGAGCAGTACTTC. This encodes CASSPRTNSYEQYF. This sequence joins TRBV27 and TRBJ2-7, with D perhaps matching TRBD2 (6 bases). The germline gives CDR1 MNHEY, CDR2 SMNVEV (reference sequence). V lost 6 bases and J lost 0, with 12 bases in between. The CDR3 covers 14 residues.

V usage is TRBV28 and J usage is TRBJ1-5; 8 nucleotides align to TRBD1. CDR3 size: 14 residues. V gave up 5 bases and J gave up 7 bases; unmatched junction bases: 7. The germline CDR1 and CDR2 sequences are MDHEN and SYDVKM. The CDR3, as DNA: TGTGCCAGCAGTCCACAGGGGGAAGGACAGCCCCAGCATTTT. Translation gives CASSPQGEGQPQHF.

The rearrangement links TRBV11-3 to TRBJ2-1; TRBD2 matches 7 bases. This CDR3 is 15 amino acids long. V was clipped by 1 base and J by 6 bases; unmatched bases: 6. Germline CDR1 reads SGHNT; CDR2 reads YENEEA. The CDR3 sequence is CASSLAGGPGNEQFF. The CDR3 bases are TGTGCCAGCAGCTTAGCGGGAGGCCCGGGCAATGAGCAGTTCTTC.

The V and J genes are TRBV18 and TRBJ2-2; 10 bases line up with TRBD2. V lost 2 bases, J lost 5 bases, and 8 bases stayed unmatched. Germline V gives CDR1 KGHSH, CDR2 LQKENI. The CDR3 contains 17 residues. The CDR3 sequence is CASSPAGLAGVTGELFF. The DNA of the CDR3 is TGTGCCAGCTCACCAGCGGGCCTAGCGGGAGTTACCGGGGAGCTGTTTTTT.

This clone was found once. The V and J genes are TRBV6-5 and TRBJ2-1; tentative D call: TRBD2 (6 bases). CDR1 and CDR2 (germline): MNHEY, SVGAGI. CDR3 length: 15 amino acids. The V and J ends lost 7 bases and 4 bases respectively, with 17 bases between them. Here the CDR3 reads CASTVTRPEYNEQFF. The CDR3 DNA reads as TGTGCCAGCACCGTGACTAGGCCAGAATACAATGAGCAGTTCTTC.

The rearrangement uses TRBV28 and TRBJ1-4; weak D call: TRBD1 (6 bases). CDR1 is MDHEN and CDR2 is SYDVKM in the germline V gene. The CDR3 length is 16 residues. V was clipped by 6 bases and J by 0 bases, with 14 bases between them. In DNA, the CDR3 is TGTGCCAGCAGCCTGGGACACTTTACAACTAATGAAAAACTGTTTTTT. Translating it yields CASSLGHFTTNEKLFF.

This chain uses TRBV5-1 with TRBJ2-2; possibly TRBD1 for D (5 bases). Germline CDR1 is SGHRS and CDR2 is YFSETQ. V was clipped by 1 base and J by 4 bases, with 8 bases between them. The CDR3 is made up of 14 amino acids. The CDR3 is CASSLRDSTGELFF. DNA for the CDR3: TGCGCCAGCAGCTTGCGAGACAGCACCGGGGAGCTGTTTTTT.

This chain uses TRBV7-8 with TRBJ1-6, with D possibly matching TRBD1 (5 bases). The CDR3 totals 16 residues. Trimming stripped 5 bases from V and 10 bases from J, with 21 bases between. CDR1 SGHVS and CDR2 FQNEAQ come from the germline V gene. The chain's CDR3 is CASSLRGGGAPSPLHF. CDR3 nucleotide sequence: TGTGCCAGCAGCCTACGTGGAGGAGGGGCCCCATCACCCCTCCACTTT.

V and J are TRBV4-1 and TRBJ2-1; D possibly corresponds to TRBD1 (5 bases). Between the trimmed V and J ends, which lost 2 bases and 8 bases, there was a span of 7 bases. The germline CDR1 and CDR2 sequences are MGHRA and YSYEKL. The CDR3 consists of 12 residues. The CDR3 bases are TGCGCCAGCAGCCAACAGGGTTATGAGCAGTTCTTC. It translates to CASSQQGYEQFF.

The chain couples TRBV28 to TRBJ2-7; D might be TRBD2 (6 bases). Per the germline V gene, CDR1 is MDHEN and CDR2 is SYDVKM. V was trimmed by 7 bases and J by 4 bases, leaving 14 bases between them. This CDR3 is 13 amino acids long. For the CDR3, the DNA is TGTGCCAGCATTTCCGGGACTGGTTACGAGCAGTACTTC. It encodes CASISGTGYEQYF.

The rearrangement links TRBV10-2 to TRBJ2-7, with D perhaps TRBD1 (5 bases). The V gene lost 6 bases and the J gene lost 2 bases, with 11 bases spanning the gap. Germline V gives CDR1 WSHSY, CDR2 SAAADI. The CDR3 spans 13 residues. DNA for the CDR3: TGCGCCAGCAGACAGGCCCAACCCTACGAGCAGTACTTC. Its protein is CASRQAQPYEQYF.

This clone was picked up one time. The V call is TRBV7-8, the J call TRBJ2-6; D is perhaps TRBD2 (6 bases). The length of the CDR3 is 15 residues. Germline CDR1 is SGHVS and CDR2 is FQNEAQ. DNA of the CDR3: TGTGCTGGTGGCGGGAACTACTCTGGGGCCAACGTCCTGACTTTC. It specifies CAGGGNYSGANVLTF.

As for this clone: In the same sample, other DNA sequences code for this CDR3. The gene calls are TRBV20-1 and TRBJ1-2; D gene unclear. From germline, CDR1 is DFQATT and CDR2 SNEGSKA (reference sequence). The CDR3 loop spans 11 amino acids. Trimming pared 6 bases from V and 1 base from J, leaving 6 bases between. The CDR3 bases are TGCAGTGCCTCCCTTAACTATGGCTACACCTTC. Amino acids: CSASLNYGYTF.

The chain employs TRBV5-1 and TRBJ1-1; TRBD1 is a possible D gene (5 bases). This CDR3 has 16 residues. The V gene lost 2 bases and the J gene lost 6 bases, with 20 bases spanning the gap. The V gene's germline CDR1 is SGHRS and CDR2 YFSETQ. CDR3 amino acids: CASSLTVRGLPAEAFF. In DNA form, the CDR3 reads TGCGCCAGCAGCTTAACAGTAAGGGGCCTCCCGGCTGAAGCTTTCTTT.